The 22 T cell receptor beta chains below come from one sample, sequenced in a study of OX40 agonist ivuxolimab in advanced cancers. TCRdb's copy holds only in-frame clones and misses some; the assay was immunoSEQ multiplex PCR. The repertoire holds fewer than 100,000 clones, with roughly 85% as singletons. The sequencing here drew on CD4+ or CD8+ T cells sorted from blood, taken in a trial of the OX40 agonist ivuxolimab. The receptors shown here come from an adult with an advanced solid tumor such as melanoma, head and neck, liver or kidney cancer.

The rearrangement uses TRBV5-5 and TRBJ2-7, with D hard to call. Germline CDR1 reads SGHKS; CDR2 reads YYEKEE (reference sequence). There are 14 residues in the CDR3. V was trimmed by 4 bases and J by 0 bases, leaving 11 bases between them. The CDR3: CASSRTVSSYEQYF. CDR3 nucleotides: TGTGCCAGCAGCCGGACGGTCAGCTCCTACGAGCAGTACTTC.

The chain is built from TRBV5-6 and TRBJ2-7, with TRBD2 identical over 7 bases. Unmatched junction bases numbered 18, after V lost 4 bases and J lost 2 bases. CDR1 and CDR2 (germline): SGHDT, YYEEEE. The CDR3 consists of 18 residues. The CDR3, as DNA: TGTGCCAGCAGCCCCGGACTAGTGGGGGGGAAGTCCCCCTACGAGCAGTACTTC. Its protein is CASSPGLVGGKSPYEQYF.

A few counts support this clone. V gene TRBV5-1 combines with J gene TRBJ2-6; weak D call: TRBD2 (7 bases). The CDR3 consists of 15 residues. Looked up from germline, CDR1 is SGHRS and CDR2 is YFSETQ. The V and J ends lost 7 bases and 2 bases respectively, with 13 bases between them. The CDR3 DNA reads TGCGCCAGCGGTGGGGGGGGCGCTGGGGCCAACGTCCTGACTTTC. It yields the protein CASGGGGAGANVLTF. Drawing the rest from reference TRBV5-1 and TRBJ2-6, the complete variable domain is KAGVTQTPRYLIKTRGQQVTLSCSPISGHRSVSWYQQTPGQGLQFLFEYFSETQRNKGNFPGRFSGRQFSNSRSEMNVSTLELGDSALYLCASGGGGAGANVLTFGAGSRLTVL.

The rearrangement uses TRBV28 and TRBJ2-1; TRBD1 agrees at 12 bases. The CDR3 runs 15 residues. V lost 10 bases, J lost 8 bases, and 12 bases stayed unmatched. Germline V lookup: CDR1 MDHEN, CDR2 SYDVKM. This CDR3 is CAIRFRDRGRDEQFF. CDR3 nucleotide sequence: TGTGCCATCCGGTTCCGGGACAGGGGGCGCGATGAGCAGTTCTTC.

The V and J genes are TRBV7-2 and TRBJ2-5, with D possibly being TRBD1 or TRBD2 (5 bases each). TRBJ2-7 matches the DNA end more closely, so the J call is doubtful. This CDR3 is built from 15 residues. The germline CDR1 and CDR2 sequences are SGHTA and FQGNSA. DNA for the CDR3: TGTGCCAGCAGCGACCGGGACCGATACTCCTACGAGCAGTACTTC. Encoded protein: CASSDRDRYSYEQYF.

This clone turned up a few times. The chain couples TRBV7-3 to TRBJ2-2, with TRBD2 as a possible D gene (5 bases). Deletions cut 2 bases from V and 1 base from J, with 5 bases between. This CDR3 has 14 residues. From germline, CDR1 is SGHTA and CDR2 FQGTGA. CDR3 sequence (DNA): TGTGCCAGCAGCTTAGGGAGGAACACCGGGGAGCTGTTTTTT. It yields the protein CASSLGRNTGELFF.

V is TRBV9 and J is TRBJ2-7, with D unresolved. Trimming shortened V by 2 bases and J by 0 bases, and 12 bases separated the two germline ends. The CDR3 is 15 residues long. The germline V gene encodes CDR1 SGDLS and CDR2 YYNGEE. The CDR3 sequence is CASSVGQSPSYEQYF. In DNA form, the CDR3 reads TGTGCCAGCAGCGTCGGGCAGTCCCCCTCCTACGAGCAGTACTTC.

V gene TRBV5-1 combines with J gene TRBJ1-4; D remains unclear. The CDR3 spans 16 residues. Trimming removed 0 bases from V and 4 bases from J, with 13 bases in between. CDR1 is SGHRS and CDR2 is YFSETQ in the germline V gene. DNA of the CDR3: TGCGCCAGCAGCTTGGACGAAGCCCGCGGTAATGAAAAACTGTTTTTT. It yields the protein CASSLDEARGNEKLFF. The full variable domain, rest sourced from reference TRBV5-1 and TRBJ1-4, is KAGVTQTPRYLIKTRGQQVTLSCSPISGHRSVSWYQQTPGQGLQFLFEYFSETQRNKGNFPGRFSGRQFSNSRSEMNVSTLELGDSALYLCASSLDEARGNEKLFFGSGTQLSVL.

The gene calls are TRBV12-5 and TRBJ2-3; 9 bases match TRBD1. This CDR3 contains 15 residues. Unmatched junction bases numbered 9, after V lost 5 bases and J lost 6 bases. Germline CDR1 reads LGHNT; CDR2 reads FRNRAP. CDR3 sequence reads: CASGAPGQGGDTQYF. In DNA form, the CDR3 reads TGTGCTAGTGGTGCCCCGGGACAGGGAGGCGATACGCAGTATTTT.

J is TRBJ1-1 and V is TRBV5-8, with unresolved D. CDR3 length equals 14 residues. The V gene lost 6 bases and the J gene lost 0 bases, with 12 bases spanning the gap. Germline V CDR1 and CDR2: SGHTS, YDEGEE. CDR3 sequence reads: CASTFEEMNTEAFF. CDR3 coding DNA: TGTGCCAGCACCTTCGAAGAAATGAACACTGAAGCTTTCTTT.

The chain joins TRBV7-2 to TRBJ1-1, with a tentative D call TRBD1 (5 bases). Germline-derived CDR1 and CDR2 are SGHTA and FQGNSA. The CDR3 runs to 11 residues. Trimming pared 5 bases from V and 8 bases from J, leaving 9 bases between. The CDR3 sequence: CASSERDEAFF. The CDR3 DNA is TGTGCCAGCAGCGAACGGGACGAAGCTTTCTTT.

The V call is TRBV29-1, the J call TRBJ2-7; D tentatively fits TRBD1 or TRBD2 (6 bases each). V lost 1 base, J lost 5 bases, and 18 bases lay in between. The germline V gene has CDR1 SQVTM and CDR2 ANQGSEA. The CDR3 loop spans 15 amino acids. CDR3 protein: CSVEGGWGARNEQYF. CDR3 in DNA: TGCAGCGTTGAAGGAGGGTGGGGGGCCCGGAACGAGCAGTACTTC.

The V call is TRBV7-9, the J call TRBJ1-2; D is undetermined. V shed 5 bases and J shed 2 bases, with 18 bases lying between them. The CDR3 has 16 amino acids. Germline V gene lookup returns CDR1 SEHNR and CDR2 FQNEAQ (reference sequence). CDR3 DNA: TGTGCCAGCAGCAACACAATCGACGGGGAGAACTATGGCTACACCTTC. This translates into CASSNTIDGENYGYTF. Supplemented by reference TRBV7-9 and TRBJ1-2, the full variable domain reads DTGVSQNPRHKITKRGQNVTFRCDPISEHNRLYWYRQTLGQGPEFLTYFQNEAQLEKSRLLSDRFSAERPKGSFSTLEIQRTEQGDSAMYLCASSNTIDGENYGYTFGSGTRLTVV.

The chain carries TRBV7-2 and TRBJ2-1; the D gene is possibly TRBD1 (6 bases). The CDR3 is 15 amino acids. Germline V lookup: CDR1 SGHTA, CDR2 FQGNSA. Trimming removed 0 bases at V and 4 bases at J, with 10 bases between. The CDR3, as DNA: TGTGCCAGCAGCTTAGCGGGGGCCAGGTACAATGAGCAGTTCTTC. It encodes CASSLAGARYNEQFF. Full variable domain (outside the CDR3, taken from reference TRBV7-2 and TRBJ2-1): GAGVSQSPSNKVTEKGKDVELRCDPISGHTALYWYRQSLGQGLEFLIYFQGNSAPDKSGLPSDRFSAERTGGSVSTLTIQRTQQEDSAVYLCASSLAGARYNEQFFGPGTRLTVL.

The chain is built from TRBV15 and TRBJ2-2; weak D call: TRBD1 (6 bases). The germline CDR1 and CDR2 sequences are LNHNV and YYDKDF (reference sequence). Trimming took off 0 bases at V and 5 bases at J, with 13 bases between the two ends. This CDR3 is built from 16 residues. This CDR3 reads CATSRDLRTETGELFF. Written as DNA, the CDR3 is TGTGCCACCAGCAGAGATCTAAGGACAGAGACCGGGGAGCTGTTTTTT.

The CDR3 nucleotides are TGTGCCAGCAGCCGTTCCGGGACTAGCGGCCAAGAGACCCAGTACTTC. It encodes CASSRSGTSGQETQYF. This chain joins TRBV7-2 and TRBJ2-5; 11 bases are shared with TRBD2. The CDR3 consists of 16 residues. The J segment lost 1 base and the V segment lost 5 bases, leaving 6 bases of the junction unmatched. The germline V gene encodes CDR1 SGHTA and CDR2 FQGNSA.

The chain is built from TRBV11-2 and TRBJ2-3; D remains unclear. Germline V gene data show CDR1 as SGHAT and CDR2 as FQNNGV. This CDR3 has 14 residues. V lost 5 bases and J lost 3, with 12 bases in between. The CDR3 spells CASSPRTGTDTQYF. DNA of the CDR3: TGTGCCAGCAGCCCACGGACCGGGACAGATACGCAGTATTTT.

The chain couples TRBV18 to TRBJ2-7, with D tentatively TRBD1 (6 bases). V gave up 4 bases and J gave up 5 bases, with 12 bases separating them. This CDR3 has 13 amino acids. Germline V CDR1 and CDR2: KGHSH, LQKENI. CDR3 DNA: TGTGCCAGCTCACAAAACAGGGTCCACGAGCAGTACTTC. Amino acid sequence: CASSQNRVHEQYF.

J is TRBJ1-5 and V is TRBV18; D not resolved. CDR1 and CDR2 from the germline V gene are KGHSH and LQKENI. The CDR3 has 15 amino acids. V shed 6 bases and J shed 0 bases, with 12 bases lying between them. CDR3 loop: CASSVSGNSNQPQHF. For the CDR3, the DNA is TGTGCCAGCTCGGTATCAGGTAATAGCAATCAGCCCCAGCATTTT.

The chain employs TRBV18 and TRBJ1-6, with D maybe TRBD1 (5 bases). Trimming removed 2 bases from V and 9 bases from J, with 8 bases in between. The CDR3 runs 13 residues. Germline V lookup: CDR1 KGHSH, CDR2 LQKENI. CDR3 protein: CASSPGGGSPLHF. In nucleotides, the CDR3 is TGTGCCAGCTCACCAGGGGGGGGTTCACCCCTCCACTTT.

The chain carries TRBV18 and TRBJ2-2; D gene uncertain. The V gene lost 3 bases and the J gene lost 0 bases, with 14 bases spanning the gap. There are 17 residues in the CDR3. The germline gives CDR1 KGHSH, CDR2 LQKENI. CDR3 residues: CASSPLSSFANTGELFF. For the CDR3, the DNA is TGTGCCAGCTCACCCTTATCCAGCTTTGCGAACACCGGGGAGCTGTTTTTT.

The V gene is TRBV7-9, the J gene TRBJ2-4, with a weak D call TRBD2 (5 bases). V lost 2 bases, J lost 0 bases, and 8 bases lay in between. The CDR3 sequence is 15 residues long. Germline lookup yields CDR1 SEHNR and CDR2 FQNEAQ (reference sequence). Here the CDR3 DNA reads TGTGCCAGCAGCTTACTAGCCATAGCCAAAAACATTCAGTACTTC. It translates to CASSLLAIAKNIQYF.